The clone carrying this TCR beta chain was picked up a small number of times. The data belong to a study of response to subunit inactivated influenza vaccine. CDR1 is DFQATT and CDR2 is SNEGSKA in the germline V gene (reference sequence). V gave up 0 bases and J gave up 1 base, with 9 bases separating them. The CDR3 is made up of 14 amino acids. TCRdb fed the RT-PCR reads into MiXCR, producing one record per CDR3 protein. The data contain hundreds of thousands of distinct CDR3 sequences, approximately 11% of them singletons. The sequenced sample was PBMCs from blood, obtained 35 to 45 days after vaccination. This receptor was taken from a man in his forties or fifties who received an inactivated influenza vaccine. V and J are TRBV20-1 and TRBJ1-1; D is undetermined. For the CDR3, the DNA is TGCAGTGCTAGAGATAGGTGGCGGAACACTGAAGCTTTCTTT. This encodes CSARDRWRNTEAFF.